This TCR beta chain was identified during a study of cytotoxic CD8 clonotypes in ibrutinib-treated CLL listed by TCRdb under 2021. With respect to the entire study: The cohort had ten to twelve relapsed/refractory and roughly 14 treatment-naive patients; roughly 18 were IGHV unmutated. All remission and progressive disease samples were collected while patients were still receiving ibrutinib. Responses were partial in some 24 patients and complete in 2; after median around 66 months follow-up, some 15 stayed in remission and around 12 progressed. Longitudinal samples were obtainable from about 30% of the roughly 90 participants in the trial. Samples at response were collected after a median of approximately twelve months of treatment, with a range of roughly 6 to 40 months. Samples averaged roughly 280,000 productive templates and tens of thousands of productive rearrangements. Cryopreserved peripheral blood mononuclear cells were obtained prior to treatment, at the time of response, and at either disease progression or sustained remission.

What the authors observed across the whole study: Lymph node repertoires were not examined, and the timing of sampling was not matched between patients in sustained remission and those whose disease progressed. Baseline clonality was found to be higher than that of age-matched healthy donors and was strongly correlated with circulating CD8+ T-cell counts. An increase in clonality was observed at ibrutinib response, with clonality remaining stable during sustained remission and falling back toward baseline at progression. Public clonotypes were found to be uncommon and were observed to contract or remain stable during treatment; the increase in clonality was shown to reflect expansion of private clonotypes at ibrutinib response.

A MiSeq instrument was used for deep resolution sequencing, which targeted depths ranging from 1 in 1 million up to 1 in 200,000 T cells, with coverage averaging 10x for each clonotype. TCR beta libraries were generated with the immunoSEQ hsTCRB Kit. The published analysis was carried out like this. ImmunoSEQ Data Assistant and ImmunoSEQ Analyzer were used for data analysis, and V, D and J genes were assigned according to IMGT definitions. Clonality, which ranges from 0 to 1, was calculated by subtracting the normalized Shannon entropy of productive rearrangement frequencies from one. Only overrepresented clonotypes making up at least 0.05% of each patient's repertoire were included in the public clonotype analysis. Some twelve repertoires from age-matched healthy donors, obtained from immuneACCESS, served as clonality controls. TCRdb retrieved this table from immuneACCESS and kept in-frame rearrangements only. Not all clones are present; in checked studies, unresolved V genes account for under half, and no reason is known for the remainder. V and J calls and clone size are copied from that table; D and trimming were computed from the DNA. The table for this sample lists approximately 74,000 clones; 70% to 90% of them were counted only once. The top ten hold roughly 8% of the sample.

Worth noting for this clone: The antigen it recognizes is unknown. No base quality information exists; no much larger clone differs at one position.

Inclusive of the bounding cysteine and phenylalanine, the CDR3 is 15 residues long. Only the CDR3 part of the read is kept: 45 bases, read in frame from the first base. V is shortened by 5 bases, J by 0 bases, and the region joining them spans 10 bases. CDR1 SGHVS and CDR2 FQNEAQ are derived from the germline V gene. This specimen's time point label, per the study, means: progressive disease on ibrutinib. For TCR beta library preparation, roughly 2.1 micrograms of genomic DNA were isolated from cryopreserved PBMCs. Longitudinal blood samples from CLL patients on ibrutinib monotherapy were analyzed using high-throughput TCR beta sequencing. The patients took part in an open-label, single-center phase 2 trial of ibrutinib monotherapy.

The chain links TRBV7-8 with TRBJ2-2, and the D gene may be TRBD2, 5 bases matching. This clonotype originated in a human donor with chronic lymphocytic leukemia. The material sequenced was PBMCs, taken at disease progression, from a patient treated with ibrutinib. The CDR3 region: CASSPGFANTGELFF. The DNA sequence is as follows: TGTGCCAGCAGCCCGGGATTCGCGAACACCGGGGAGCTGTTTTTT.